This is a list of T cell receptor beta chains from one sample in a study of blood T cell repertoires in COVID-19. The protocol was immunoSEQ multiplex PCR, while the TCRdb copy is restricted to in-frame clones and leaves out a portion. The table includes 150,000 or so clones, 80% to 90% detected once. Sequencing used peripheral blood. The receptors derive from a woman between 50 and 59 years old with COVID-19, enrolled during active disease. Both conserved end residues are part of each CDR3. The D gene is left open where the match is weak. Expanded clones are given a class, and other clones once, few, many or no size at all.

J: TRBJ2-7; size: once; V: TRBV3-1/TRBV3-2; D: TRBD1; DNA: TGTGCCAGCAGCCGAGGCGACAGGGTGGGCTACGAGCAGTACTTC; CDR3: CASSRGDRVGYEQYF
J: TRBJ1-1; size: .; V: TRBV6-2/TRBV6-3; D: .; DNA: TGTGCCAGCAGTCCCGGGACTGCTGTTAACACTGAAGCTTTCTTT; CDR3: CASSPGTAVNTEAFF
J: TRBJ1-4; size: .; V: TRBV29-1; D: .; DNA: TGCAGCGTTGGGGGAGAGGAAGGAAAACTGTTTTTT; CDR3: CSVGGEEGKLFF
J: TRBJ2-2; size: .; V: TRBV4-2; D: TRBD2; DNA: TGTGCCAGCAGCCAGTCGATCGGGCGGGGGGTGGACGGGGAGCTGTTTTTT; CDR3: CASSQSIGRGVDGELFF
J: TRBJ2-7; size: .; V: TRBV6-2/TRBV6-3; D: .; DNA: TGTGCCAGCAGTAGACAGTACTCCTACGAGCAGTACTTC; CDR3: CASSRQYSYEQYF
J: TRBJ2-2; size: few; V: TRBV6-2/TRBV6-3; D: .; DNA: TGTGCCAGCAGTTACGCGGCGGGGGACAGGGGGGAGCTGTTTTTT; CDR3: CASSYAAGDRGELFF
J: TRBJ2-3; size: .; V: TRBV5-6; D: .; DNA: TGTGCCAGCAGCTTGAACTACCTGAACACAGATACGCAGTATTTT; CDR3: CASSLNYLNTDTQYF
J: TRBJ1-3; size: .; V: TRBV30; D: .; DNA: TGTGCCTGGAGACAGGTCTCTGGAAACACCATATATTTT; CDR3: CAWRQVSGNTIYF
J: TRBJ2-7; size: .; V: TRBV5-1; D: .; DNA: TGCGCCAGCAGCTTGGTCGGGGTTTTGGCTAACGAGCAGTACTTC; CDR3: CASSLVGVLANEQYF
J: TRBJ2-5; size: .; V: TRBV5-1; D: TRBD1; DNA: TGCGCCAGCAGCTCGACGGGGGACAGGGCAGAGACCCAGTACTTC; CDR3: CASSSTGDRAETQYF
J: TRBJ1-1; size: .; V: TRBV3-1/TRBV3-2; D: .; DNA: TGTGCCAGCAGCCAAGCTCTGGTGACAGCCACTGAAGCTTTCTTT; CDR3: CASSQALVTATEAFF
J: TRBJ2-7; size: .; V: TRBV19; D: .; DNA: TGTGCCAGTAGTATCAGGGAAAGCTCCTACGAGCAGTACTTC; CDR3: CASSIRESSYEQYF
J: TRBJ2-5; size: .; V: TRBV5-1; D: TRBD2; DNA: TGCGCCAGCAGCTCGACTAGCGGGGGGGAACAGACCCAGTACTTC; CDR3: CASSSTSGGEQTQYF
J: TRBJ1-3; size: .; V: TRBV9; D: TRBD1; DNA: TGTGCCAGCAGCACCAGGACAGGGGCAGGAAACACCATATATTTT; CDR3: CASSTRTGAGNTIYF
J: TRBJ1-1; size: .; V: TRBV18; D: TRBD1; DNA: TGTGCCAGCTCGACGGGACAGGGTAATGAAGCTTTCTTT; CDR3: CASSTGQGNEAFF
J: TRBJ1-2; size: once; V: TRBV28; D: .; DNA: TGTGCCAGCAGTTGGGGAGCGTACACCGGGACAACAAGGAATGGCTACACCTTC; CDR3: CASSWGAYTGTTRNGYTF
J: TRBJ2-7; size: .; V: TRBV27; D: .; DNA: TGTGCCAGCAGTCCACTCTCCGGAGAAGAGCAGTACTTC; CDR3: CASSPLSGEEQYF
J: TRBJ2-7; size: .; V: TRBV5-1; D: TRBD2; DNA: TGCGCCAGCAGAAGAGCTGACGGGGGGAACTACGAGCAGTACTTC; CDR3: CASRRADGGNYEQYF
J: TRBJ1-2; size: .; V: TRBV7-6; D: .; DNA: TGTGCCAGCAGCTTAGCAGCCAGAGCAGGGAAAGGCTACACCTTC; CDR3: CASSLAARAGKGYTF
J: TRBJ2-7; size: .; V: TRBV19; D: .; DNA: TGTGCCAGTAGTACGGCCGGACTGGATATGTACGAGCAGTACTTC; CDR3: CASSTAGLDMYEQYF
J: TRBJ1-2; size: .; V: TRBV4-3; D: .; DNA: TGCGCCAGCAGCCAGACACATAACTATGGCTACACCTTC; CDR3: CASSQTHNYGYTF
J: TRBJ2-1; size: .; V: TRBV11-2; D: TRBD2; DNA: TGTGCCAGCACCTCGACTAGCGGGGGCCCCAGCTCCTACAATGAGCAGTTCTTC; CDR3: CASTSTSGGPSSYNEQFF
J: TRBJ1-2; size: .; V: TRBV19; D: .; DNA: TGTGCCAGCACATCGGACAGTTATGGCTACACCTTC; CDR3: CASTSDSYGYTF
J: TRBJ1-6; size: .; V: TRBV11-3; D: .; DNA: TGTGCCAGCAGCGCCCTAAACGATTCACCCCTCCACTTT; CDR3: CASSALNDSPLHF
J: TRBJ1-1; size: .; V: TRBV5-1; D: .; DNA: TGCGCCAGCAGCCGGGAAAGGAACACTGAAGCTTTCTTT; CDR3: CASSRERNTEAFF
J: TRBJ2-3; size: few; V: TRBV7-3; D: .; DNA: TGTGCCAGCAGCTTATCCCCTCTTTTTGATACGCAGTATTTT; CDR3: CASSLSPLFDTQYF
J: TRBJ1-2; size: many; V: TRBV6-1; D: TRBD1; DNA: TGTGCCAGCAGTGAGGAAGGGACAGTTGGCTACACCTTC; CDR3: CASSEEGTVGYTF
J: TRBJ1-6; size: few; V: TRBV7-2; D: TRBD1; DNA: TGTGCCAGCAGCGGGACAGGGGTACAGGCCCTCCACTTT; CDR3: CASSGTGVQALHF
J: TRBJ1-1; size: few; V: TRBV3-1/TRBV3-2; D: TRBD1; DNA: TGTGCCACCTCGGGGGACAGACGGGGAACTTTCTTT; CDR3: CATSGDRRGTFF
J: TRBJ1-2; size: .; V: TRBV30; D: .; DNA: TGTGCCTGGAGTGCGGGGGGTTATGGCTACACCTTC; CDR3: CAWSAGGYGYTF
J: TRBJ1-2; size: .; V: TRBV24-1; D: TRBD1; DNA: TGTGCCTCCCGGGACAGGGGGGACTATGGCTACACCTTC; CDR3: CASRDRGDYGYTF
J: TRBJ1-5; size: .; V: TRBV2; D: TRBD1; DNA: TGTGCCAGCAAGGACAGGGGCGATCAGCCCCAGCATTTT; CDR3: CASKDRGDQPQHF
J: TRBJ1-2; size: .; V: TRBV6-4; D: TRBD1; DNA: TGTGCCAGCAGTGACTCTACCATTCCCGACAGGGAGGACTATGGCTACACCTTC; CDR3: CASSDSTIPDREDYGYTF
J: TRBJ2-1; size: .; V: TRBV2; D: TRBD2; DNA: TGTGCCAGCACGGCGACTAGCGGGTACAATGAGCAGTTCTTC; CDR3: CASTATSGYNEQFF
J: TRBJ1-2; size: .; V: TRBV3-1/TRBV3-2; D: .; DNA: TGTGCCAGCAGCCAAGATATTGGCAGAAACTATGGCTACACCTTC; CDR3: CASSQDIGRNYGYTF
J: TRBJ2-2; size: few; V: TRBV5-1; D: .; DNA: TGCGCCAGCAGCTTGGGAGGTAGCGGGGAGCTGTTTTTT; CDR3: CASSLGGSGELFF
J: TRBJ2-7; size: .; V: TRBV6-5; D: .; DNA: TGTGCCAGCAGAGACTATTTATACGAGCAGTACTTC; CDR3: CASRDYLYEQYF
J: TRBJ1-5; size: .; V: TRBV28; D: .; DNA: TGTGCCAGCAGTAATCTCGGGGGGGGTTACCAGCCCCAGCATTTT; CDR3: CASSNLGGGYQPQHF
J: TRBJ1-1; size: .; V: TRBV19; D: .; DNA: TGTGCCAGTAGCCATCCTGACAGGAACACTGAAGCTTTCTTT; CDR3: CASSHPDRNTEAFF
J: TRBJ2-5; size: .; V: TRBV6-4; D: .; DNA: TGTGCCAGCAGTACAGGGCCAGAGACCCAGTACTTC; CDR3: CASSTGPETQYF
J: TRBJ1-4; size: .; V: TRBV4-2; D: TRBD1; DNA: TGTGCCAGCAGTTACCGGGACAGGGGGCGAGAGAATGAAAAACTGTTTTTT; CDR3: CASSYRDRGRENEKLFF
J: TRBJ2-7; size: .; V: TRBV11-2; D: TRBD1; DNA: TGTGCCAGCAGCTTTTACAGGGGGCCCCGCGGAAACGAGCAGTACTTC; CDR3: CASSFYRGPRGNEQYF
J: TRBJ1-4; size: .; V: TRBV9; D: .; DNA: TGTGCCAGCAGCGCGACAATTGGTGAAAAACTGTTTTTT; CDR3: CASSATIGEKLFF
J: TRBJ1-1; size: .; V: TRBV11-3; D: TRBD1; DNA: TGTGCCAGCAGCCCCGGGACAGGGGAAATGAACACTGAAGCTTTCTTT; CDR3: CASSPGTGEMNTEAFF
J: TRBJ2-7; size: .; V: TRBV18; D: TRBD1; DNA: TGTGCCAGCTCACCACAGGAGTCGGGGACAGCTCTCTTC; CDR3: CASSPQESGTALF
J: TRBJ2-7; size: .; V: TRBV19; D: .; DNA: TGTGCCAGTAGTATCTCTAGCCGGTCCTACGAGCAGTACTTC; CDR3: CASSISSRSYEQYF
J: TRBJ1-1; size: .; V: TRBV18; D: TRBD1; DNA: TGTGCCAGCTCACCAGGGACAGGGACGACTGAAGCTTTCTTT; CDR3: CASSPGTGTTEAFF
J: TRBJ2-3; size: .; V: TRBV30; D: TRBD1; DNA: TGTGCCTCCAGACAGGGGGTAATAGATACGCAGTATTTT; CDR3: CASRQGVIDTQYF
J: TRBJ2-7; size: .; V: TRBV5-4; D: .; DNA: TGTGCCAGCAGCTTGGCAGGGAACTACGAGCAGTACTTC; CDR3: CASSLAGNYEQYF
J: TRBJ1-5; size: .; V: TRBV19; D: .; DNA: TGTGCCAGTATTGGCAGGGGACATCAGCCCCAGCATTTT; CDR3: CASIGRGHQPQHF